This T cell receptor (beta chain) emerged from a study of beta chain features in type 1 diabetes. Whole-study findings and limits: All four CD4+ subsets from Type 1 diabetes patients carried moderately but significantly shorter TCRB CDR3s.

The authors reverse transcribed all of the isolated RNA, so sequencing captured expressed TCRB transcripts. Repertoires were generated with immunoSEQ multiplex PCR, while TCRdb's copy carries only in-frame clones and drops some. The data show 300,000 to 350,000 clones, with roughly 14% seen just once and roughly 0.016% held by the top ten. This clone was found a few times. Its antigen is currently unknown. Sorting based on CD45RO/CCR7/CD25/CD127/CD95/CD27 separated CD4+ naive, central memory, regulatory and stem cell-like memory cells. Germline assignment: CDR1 SGHAT and CDR2 FQNNGV. The trim removed 1 base at V and 3 bases at J, leaving 5 bases unmatched. The CDR3 length is 16 residues.

The TCR sequence derives from a young woman with type 1 diabetes. The sample comprised naive CD4+ T cells from blood. The chain couples TRBV11-2 to TRBJ2-4, with 8 bases identical to TRBD2. CDR3 amino acids: CASSLGGGLGKNIQYF. CDR3 DNA: TGTGCCAGCAGCTTAGGCGGGGGGCTCGGCAAAAACATTCAGTACTTC.